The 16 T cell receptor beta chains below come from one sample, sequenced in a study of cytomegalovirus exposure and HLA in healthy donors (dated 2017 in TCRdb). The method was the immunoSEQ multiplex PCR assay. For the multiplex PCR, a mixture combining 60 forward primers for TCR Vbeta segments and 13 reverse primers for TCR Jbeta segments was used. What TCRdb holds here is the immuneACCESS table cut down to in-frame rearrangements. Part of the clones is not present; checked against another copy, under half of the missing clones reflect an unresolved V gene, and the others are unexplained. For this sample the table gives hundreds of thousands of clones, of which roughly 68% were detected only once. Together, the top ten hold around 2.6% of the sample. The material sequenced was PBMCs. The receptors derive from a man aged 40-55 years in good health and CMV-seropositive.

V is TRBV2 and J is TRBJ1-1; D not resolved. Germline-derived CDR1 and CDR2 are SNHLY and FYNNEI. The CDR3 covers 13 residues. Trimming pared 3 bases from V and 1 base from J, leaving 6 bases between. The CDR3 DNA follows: TGTGCCAGCAGTGACTCCAGGAACACTGAAGCTTTCTTT. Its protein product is CASSDSRNTEAFF.

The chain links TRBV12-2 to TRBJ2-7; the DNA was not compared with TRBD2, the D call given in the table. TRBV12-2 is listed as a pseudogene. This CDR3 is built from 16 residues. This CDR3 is CASRFRPAGSVYEQYF. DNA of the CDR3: TGTGCAAGTCGCTTTCGACCAGCGGGGAGCGTCTACGAGCAGTACTTC.

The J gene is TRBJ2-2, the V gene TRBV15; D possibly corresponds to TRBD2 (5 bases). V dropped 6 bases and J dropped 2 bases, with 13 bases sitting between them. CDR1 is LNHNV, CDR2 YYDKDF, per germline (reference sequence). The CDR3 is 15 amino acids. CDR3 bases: TGTGCCACCAGACCGGGAACCCTAAACACCGGGGAGCTGTTTTTT. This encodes CATRPGTLNTGELFF.

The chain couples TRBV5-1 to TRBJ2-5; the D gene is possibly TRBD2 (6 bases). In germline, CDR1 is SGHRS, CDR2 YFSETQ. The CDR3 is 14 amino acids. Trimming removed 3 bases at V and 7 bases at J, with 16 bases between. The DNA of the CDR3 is TGCGCCAGCAGCTCCGGGACTGCCGCCCCGACCCAGTACTTC. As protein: CASSSGTAAPTQYF.

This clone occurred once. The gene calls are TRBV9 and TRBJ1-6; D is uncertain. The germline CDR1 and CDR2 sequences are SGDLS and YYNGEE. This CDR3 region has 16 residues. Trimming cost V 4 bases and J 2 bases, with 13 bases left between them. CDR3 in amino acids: CASSPRGWPYNSPLHF. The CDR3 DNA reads TGTGCCAGCAGCCCCCGAGGGTGGCCCTATAATTCACCCCTCCACTTT.

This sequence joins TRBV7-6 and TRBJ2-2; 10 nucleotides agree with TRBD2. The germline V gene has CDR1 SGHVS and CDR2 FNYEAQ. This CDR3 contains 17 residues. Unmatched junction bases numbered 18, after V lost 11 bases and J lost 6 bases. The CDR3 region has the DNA TGTGCCGTCGGTAGAGGTAGCGGGGGGCCTCCCCCCGGGGAGCTGTTTTTT. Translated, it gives CAVGRGSGGPPPGELFF. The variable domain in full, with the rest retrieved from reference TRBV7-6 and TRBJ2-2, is GAGVSQSPRYKVTKRGQDVALRCDPISGHVSLYWYRQALGQGPEFLTYFNYEAQQDKSGLPNDRFSAERPEGSISTLTIQRTEQRDSAMYRCAVGRGSGGPPPGELFFGEGSRLTVL.

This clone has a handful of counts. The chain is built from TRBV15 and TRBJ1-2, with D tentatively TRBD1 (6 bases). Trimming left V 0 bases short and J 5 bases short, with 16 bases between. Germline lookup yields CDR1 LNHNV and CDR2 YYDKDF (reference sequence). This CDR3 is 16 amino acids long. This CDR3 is CATSRDAAGDIYGYTF. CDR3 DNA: TGTGCCACCAGCAGAGACGCGGCAGGGGATATTTATGGCTACACCTTC.

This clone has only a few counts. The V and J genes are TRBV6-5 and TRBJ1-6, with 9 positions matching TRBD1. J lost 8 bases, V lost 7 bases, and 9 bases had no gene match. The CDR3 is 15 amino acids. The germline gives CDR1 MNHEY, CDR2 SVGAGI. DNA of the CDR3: TGTGCCAGCACCCTCCTGACAGGGGGGGATTCACCCCTCCACTTT. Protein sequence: CASTLLTGGDSPLHF.

The CDR3 is CAISESLALGGQYF. The DNA for the CDR3 is TGTGCCATCAGTGAGTCACTAGCGTTGGGGGGGCAGTACTTC. The J gene is TRBJ2-7, the V gene TRBV10-3, with 7 bases aligning to TRBD2. V shed 0 bases, J shed 9 bases, and the junction held 8 bases outside the gene matches. CDR3 length: 14 residues. Germline values: CDR1 ENHRY, CDR2 SYGVKD.

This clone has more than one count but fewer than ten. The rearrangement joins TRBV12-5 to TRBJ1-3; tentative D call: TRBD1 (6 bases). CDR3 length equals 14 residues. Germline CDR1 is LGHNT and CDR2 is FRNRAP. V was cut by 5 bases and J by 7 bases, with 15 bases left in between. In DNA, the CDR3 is TGTGCTAGTGGTGGGGACATGAGAACGAACACCATATATTTT. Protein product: CASGGDMRTNTIYF.

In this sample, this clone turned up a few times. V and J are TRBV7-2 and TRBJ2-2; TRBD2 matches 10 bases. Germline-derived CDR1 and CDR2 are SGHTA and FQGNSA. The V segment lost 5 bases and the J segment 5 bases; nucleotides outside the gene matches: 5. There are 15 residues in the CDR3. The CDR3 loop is CASSTGLALTGELFF. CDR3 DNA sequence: TGTGCCAGCAGCACGGGACTAGCGCTGACCGGGGAGCTGTTTTTT. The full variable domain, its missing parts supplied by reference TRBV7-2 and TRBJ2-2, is GAGVSQSPSNKVTEKGKDVELRCDPISGHTALYWYRQSLGQGLEFLIYFQGNSAPDKSGLPSDRFSAERTGGSVSTLTIQRTQQEDSAVYLCASSTGLALTGELFFGEGSRLTVL.

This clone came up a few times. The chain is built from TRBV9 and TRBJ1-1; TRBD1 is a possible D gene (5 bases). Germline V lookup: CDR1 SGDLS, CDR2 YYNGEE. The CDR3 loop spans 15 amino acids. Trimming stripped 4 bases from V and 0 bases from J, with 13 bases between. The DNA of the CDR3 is TGTGCCAGCAGCCCGGGGGGGATCATGAACACTGAAGCTTTCTTT. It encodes CASSPGGIMNTEAFF.

The CDR3 spells CATSGQGTSPLHF. For the CDR3, the DNA is TGTGCCACCAGCGGACAGGGAACTTCACCCCTCCACTTT. The rearrangement joins TRBV15 to TRBJ1-6, with 8 nucleotides matching TRBD1. The germline V gene has CDR1 LNHNV and CDR2 YYDKDF (reference sequence). CDR3 length: 13 amino acids. Trimming took 5 bases from V and 9 from J; bases not matched to a gene: 3.

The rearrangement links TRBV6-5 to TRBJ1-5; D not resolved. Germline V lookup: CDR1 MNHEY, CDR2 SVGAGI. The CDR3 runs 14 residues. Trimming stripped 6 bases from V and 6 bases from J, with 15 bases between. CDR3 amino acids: CASSPDTVSQPQHF. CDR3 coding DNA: TGTGCCAGCAGCCCAGACACCGTGAGTCAGCCCCAGCATTTT.

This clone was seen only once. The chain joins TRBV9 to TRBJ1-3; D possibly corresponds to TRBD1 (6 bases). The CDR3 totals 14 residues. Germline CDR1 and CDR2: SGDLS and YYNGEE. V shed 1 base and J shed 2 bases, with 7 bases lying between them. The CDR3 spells CASSVRTAGNTIYF. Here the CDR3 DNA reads TGTGCCAGCAGCGTAAGGACAGCTGGAAACACCATATATTTT. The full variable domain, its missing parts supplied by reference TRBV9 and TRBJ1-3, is DSGVTQTPKHLITATGQRVTLRCSPRSGDLSVYWYQQSLDQGLQFLIQYYNGEERAKGNILERFSAQQFPDLHSELNLSSLELGDSALYFCASSVRTAGNTIYFGEGSWLTVV.

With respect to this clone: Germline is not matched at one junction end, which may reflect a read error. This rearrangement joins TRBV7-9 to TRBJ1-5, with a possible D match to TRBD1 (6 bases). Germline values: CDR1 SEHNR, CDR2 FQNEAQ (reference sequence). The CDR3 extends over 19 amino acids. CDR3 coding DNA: TGTTCCAGCAGCGCGTATTTGGGGTCGGCGACAGGTAGCAATCAGCCCCAGCATTTT. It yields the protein CSSSAYLGSATGSNQPQHF.